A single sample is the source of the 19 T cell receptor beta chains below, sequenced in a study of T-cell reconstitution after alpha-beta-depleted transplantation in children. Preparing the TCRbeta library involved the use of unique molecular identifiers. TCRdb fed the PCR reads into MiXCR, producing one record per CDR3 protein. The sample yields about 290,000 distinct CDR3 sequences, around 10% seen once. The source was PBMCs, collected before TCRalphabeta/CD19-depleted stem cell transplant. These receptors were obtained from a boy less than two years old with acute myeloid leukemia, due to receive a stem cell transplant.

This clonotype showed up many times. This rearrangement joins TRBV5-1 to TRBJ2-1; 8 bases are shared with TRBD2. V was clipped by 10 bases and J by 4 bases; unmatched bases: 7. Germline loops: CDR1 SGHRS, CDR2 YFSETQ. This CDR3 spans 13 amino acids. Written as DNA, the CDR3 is TGCGCCGACCATAGCGGGGAGTACAATGAGCAGTTCTTC. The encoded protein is CADHSGEYNEQFF.

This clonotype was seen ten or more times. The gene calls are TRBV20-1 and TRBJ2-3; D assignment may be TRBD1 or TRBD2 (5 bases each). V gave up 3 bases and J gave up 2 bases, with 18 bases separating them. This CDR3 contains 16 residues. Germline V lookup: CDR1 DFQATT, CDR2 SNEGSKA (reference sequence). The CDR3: CSARGPLWGITDTQYF. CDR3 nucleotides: TGCAGTGCTAGGGGGCCGCTTTGGGGGATCACAGATACGCAGTATTTT.

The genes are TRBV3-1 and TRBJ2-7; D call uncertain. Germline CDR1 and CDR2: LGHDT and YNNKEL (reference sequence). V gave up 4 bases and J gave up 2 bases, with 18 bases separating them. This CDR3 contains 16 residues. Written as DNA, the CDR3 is TGTGCCAGCAGCCCTCCTAGACATCCCCGACCCTACGAGCAGTACTTC. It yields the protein CASSPPRHPRPYEQYF.

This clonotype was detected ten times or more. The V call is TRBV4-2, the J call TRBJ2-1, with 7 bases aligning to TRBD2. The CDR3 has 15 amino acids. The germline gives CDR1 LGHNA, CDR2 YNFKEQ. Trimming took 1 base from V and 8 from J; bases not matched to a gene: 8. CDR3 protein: CASSQASGVNDEQFF. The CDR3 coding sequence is TGTGCCAGCAGCCAAGCGAGCGGGGTAAACGATGAGCAGTTCTTC.

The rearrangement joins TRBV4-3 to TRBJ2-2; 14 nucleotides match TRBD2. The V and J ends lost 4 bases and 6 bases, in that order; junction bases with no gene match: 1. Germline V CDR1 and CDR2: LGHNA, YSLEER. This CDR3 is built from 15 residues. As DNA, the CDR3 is TGCGCCAGCAGCCCGACTAGCGGGAGGGCCGGGGAGCTGTTTTTT. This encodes CASSPTSGRAGELFF.

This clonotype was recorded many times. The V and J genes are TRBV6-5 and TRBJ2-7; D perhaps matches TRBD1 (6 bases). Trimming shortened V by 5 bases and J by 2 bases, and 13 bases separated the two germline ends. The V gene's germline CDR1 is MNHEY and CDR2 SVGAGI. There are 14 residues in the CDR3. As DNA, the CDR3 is TGTGCCAGCAGTAGCGACAGGATTCCCTACGAGCAGTACTTC. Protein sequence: CASSSDRIPYEQYF.

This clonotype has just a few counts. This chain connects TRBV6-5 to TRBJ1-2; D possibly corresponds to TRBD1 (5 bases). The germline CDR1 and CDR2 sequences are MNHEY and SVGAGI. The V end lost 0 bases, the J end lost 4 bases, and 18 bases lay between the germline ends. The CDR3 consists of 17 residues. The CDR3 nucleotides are TGTGCCAGCAGTTACTCGACGTGGGGCCTTTCGCCCTATGGCTACACCTTC. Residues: CASSYSTWGLSPYGYTF.

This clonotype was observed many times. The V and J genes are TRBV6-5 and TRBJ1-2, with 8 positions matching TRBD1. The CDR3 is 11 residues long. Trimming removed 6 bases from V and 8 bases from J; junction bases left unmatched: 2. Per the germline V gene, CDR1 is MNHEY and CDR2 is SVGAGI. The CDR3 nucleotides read TGTGCCAGCAGCGACAGGGGCGGCTACACCTTC. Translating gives CASSDRGGYTF.

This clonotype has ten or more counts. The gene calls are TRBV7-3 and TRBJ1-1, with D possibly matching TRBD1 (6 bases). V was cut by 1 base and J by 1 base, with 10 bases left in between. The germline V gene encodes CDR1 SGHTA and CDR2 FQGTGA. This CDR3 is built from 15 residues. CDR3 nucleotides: TGTGCCAGCAGCTTAATTGGACAGCCGAACACTGAAGCTTTCTTT. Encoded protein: CASSLIGQPNTEAFF. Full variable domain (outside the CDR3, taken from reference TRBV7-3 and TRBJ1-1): GAGVSQTPSNKVTEKGKYVELRCDPISGHTALYWYRQSLGQGPEFLIYFQGTGAADDSGLPNDRFFAVRPEGSVSTLKIQRTERGDSAVYLCASSLIGQPNTEAFFGQGTRLTVV.

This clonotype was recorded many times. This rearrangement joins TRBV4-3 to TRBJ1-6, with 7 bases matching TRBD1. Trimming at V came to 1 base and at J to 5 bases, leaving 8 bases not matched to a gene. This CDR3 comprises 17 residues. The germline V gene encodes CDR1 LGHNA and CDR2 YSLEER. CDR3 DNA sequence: TGCGCCAGCAGCCAAGGTCAACAGGGGCAGAATAATTCACCCCTCCACTTT. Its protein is CASSQGQQGQNNSPLHF.

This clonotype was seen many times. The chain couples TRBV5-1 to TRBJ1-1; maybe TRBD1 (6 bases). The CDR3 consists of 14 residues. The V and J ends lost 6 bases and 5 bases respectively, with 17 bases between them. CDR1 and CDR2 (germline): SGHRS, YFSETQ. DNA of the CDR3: TGCGCCAGCACCCTTAGAGGGGGACGAACTGAAGCTTTCTTT. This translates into CASTLRGGRTEAFF.

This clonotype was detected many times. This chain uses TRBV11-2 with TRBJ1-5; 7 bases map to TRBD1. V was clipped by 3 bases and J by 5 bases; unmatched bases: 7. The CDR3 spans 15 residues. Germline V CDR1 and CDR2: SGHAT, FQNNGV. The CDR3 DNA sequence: TGTGCCAGCAGCTTCCAGACAGGGTCTCATCAGCCCCAGCATTTT. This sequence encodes CASSFQTGSHQPQHF.

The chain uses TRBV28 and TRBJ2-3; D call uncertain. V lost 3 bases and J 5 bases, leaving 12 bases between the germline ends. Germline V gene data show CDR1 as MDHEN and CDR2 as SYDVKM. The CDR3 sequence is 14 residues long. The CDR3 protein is CASSFLGHEDTQYF. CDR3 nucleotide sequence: TGTGCCAGCAGTTTCCTCGGGCATGAAGATACGCAGTATTTT.

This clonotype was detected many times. In nucleotides, the CDR3 is TGTGCCATCAGTGAGTCATGGACTAGCGCGGATACGCAGTATTTT. Protein product: CAISESWTSADTQYF. The rearrangement links TRBV10-3 to TRBJ2-3, with 9 bases matching TRBD2. Germline V gene data show CDR1 as ENHRY and CDR2 as SYGVKD. V was pared by 0 bases and J by 6 bases, with 4 bases of the junction left unmatched. The CDR3 consists of 15 residues.

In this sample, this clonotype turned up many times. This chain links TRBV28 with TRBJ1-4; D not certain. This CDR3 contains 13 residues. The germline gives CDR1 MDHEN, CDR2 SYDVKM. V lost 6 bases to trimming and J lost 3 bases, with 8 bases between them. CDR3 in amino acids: CASRKQSNEKLFF. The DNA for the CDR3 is TGTGCCAGCAGGAAGCAGTCTAATGAAAAACTGTTTTTT.

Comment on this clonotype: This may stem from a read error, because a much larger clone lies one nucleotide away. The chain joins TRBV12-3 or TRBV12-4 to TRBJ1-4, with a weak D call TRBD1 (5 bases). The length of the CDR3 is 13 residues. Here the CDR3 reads CASSLRTIENLFF. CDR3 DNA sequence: TGTGCCAGCAGTTTACGGACAATTGAAAACCTGTTTTTT.

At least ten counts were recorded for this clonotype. DNA for the CDR3: TGTGCCAGCAACGCAAGTCCAGGGGGCAATCAGCCCCAGCATTTT. It is translated as CASNASPGGNQPQHF. This sequence joins TRBV12-3 or TRBV12-4 and TRBJ1-5, with a tentative D call TRBD1 (6 bases). The CDR3 spans 15 residues. Trimming left V 7 bases short and J 2 bases short, with 15 bases between.

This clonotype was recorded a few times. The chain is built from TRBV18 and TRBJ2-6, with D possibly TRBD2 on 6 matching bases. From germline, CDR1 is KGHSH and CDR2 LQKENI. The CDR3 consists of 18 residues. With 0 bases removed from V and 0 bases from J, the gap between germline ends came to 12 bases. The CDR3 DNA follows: TGTGCCAGCTCACCACCCGGGACTTTCAGCTCTGGGGCCAACGTCCTGACTTTC. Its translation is CASSPPGTFSSGANVLTF. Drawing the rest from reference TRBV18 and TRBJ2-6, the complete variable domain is NAGVMQNPRHLVRRRGQEARLRCSPMKGHSHVYWYRQLPEEGLKFMVYLQKENIIDESGMPKERFSAEFPKEGPSILRIQQVVRGDSAAYFCASSPPGTFSSGANVLTFGAGSRLTVL.

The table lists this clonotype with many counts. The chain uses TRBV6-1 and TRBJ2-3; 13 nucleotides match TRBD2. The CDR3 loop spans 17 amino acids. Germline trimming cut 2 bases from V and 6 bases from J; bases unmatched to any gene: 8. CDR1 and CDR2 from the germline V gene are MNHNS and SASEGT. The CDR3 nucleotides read TGTGCCAGCAGTGAAACACTAGCGGGGGGGCCATCCGATACGCAGTATTTT. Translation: CASSETLAGGPSDTQYF.